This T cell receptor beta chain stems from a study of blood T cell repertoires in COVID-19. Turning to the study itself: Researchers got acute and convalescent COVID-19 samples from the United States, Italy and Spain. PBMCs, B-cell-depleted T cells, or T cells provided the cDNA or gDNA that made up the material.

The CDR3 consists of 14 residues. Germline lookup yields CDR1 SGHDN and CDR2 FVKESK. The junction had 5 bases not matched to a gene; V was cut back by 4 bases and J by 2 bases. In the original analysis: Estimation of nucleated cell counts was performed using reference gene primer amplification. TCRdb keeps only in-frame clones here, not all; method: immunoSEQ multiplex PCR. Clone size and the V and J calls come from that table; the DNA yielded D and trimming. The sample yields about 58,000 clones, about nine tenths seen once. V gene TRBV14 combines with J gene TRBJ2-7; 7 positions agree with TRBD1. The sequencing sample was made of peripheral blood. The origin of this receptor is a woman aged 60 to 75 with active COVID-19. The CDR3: CASSPGTETYEQYF. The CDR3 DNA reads TGTGCCAGCAGCCCAGGGACAGAGACCTACGAGCAGTACTTC.